Each of the 16 T cell receptor beta chains below was sequenced from the same sample in a study of T cell clonality in common variable immunodeficiency. No antigens are known for them. Study results and limitations: Common variable immunodeficiency TCR beta sequences reportedly had fewer deletions and N-nucleotide insertions.

Some clones are missing from TCRdb's copy, which holds only in-frame ones; the method was immunoSEQ multiplex PCR. The specimen has about 19,000 clones, none found just once. Sequencing was done on a sample of peripheral blood mononuclear cells. The receptors derive from a human donor with common variable immunodeficiency.

As to this clone: The sequence runs out 3 residues before the end of the CDR3; the remainder is reconstructed from the germline J gene. The genes are TRBV6-2 or TRBV6-3 and TRBJ1-5; 9 positions match TRBD1. Germline values: CDR1 MNHEY, CDR2 SVGEGT. Losses at the gene ends were 5 bases for V and 4 bases for J; bases not matched to a gene: 3. The CDR3 is 14 amino acids. The sequenced CDR3 bases are TGTGCCAGCAGTCAGACAGGGGGGAATCAGCCC. Translation: CASSQTGGNQP. The full CDR3 sequence reads CASSQTGGNQPQHF.

This clone showed up many times. The CDR3 end lies 3 residues beyond the end of the read and is filled in from the germline J gene. The chain joins TRBV5-1 to TRBJ1-3; TRBD1 might be the D (5 bases). Trimming shortened V by 3 bases and J by 0 bases, and 10 bases separated the two germline ends. CDR1 and CDR2 from the germline V gene are SGHRS and YFSETQ. The CDR3 is 15 amino acids. The sequenced part of the CDR3 DNA is TGCGCCAGCAGCTCGGGGGATGGCTCTGGAAACACC. It translates to CASSSGDGSGNT. The whole CDR3 reads CASSSGDGSGNTIYF. Complete variable domain (other parts from reference TRBV5-1 and TRBJ1-3): KAGVTQTPRYLIKTRGQQVTLSCSPISGHRSVSWYQQTPGQGLQFLFEYFSETQRNKGNFPGRFSGRQFSNSRSEMNVSTLELGDSALYLCASSSGDGSGNTIYFGEGSWLTVV.

CDR3: CASSIIHGGRSTDTQYF. The covered CDR3 bases are TGTGCCAGTAGTATAATCCATGGGGGCAGAAGCACAGATACG. The gene calls are TRBV19 and TRBJ2-3; tentative D call: TRBD1 (6 bases). The read halts 3 residues ahead of the CDR3 end, with the missing end drawn from the germline J gene. Germline V gene lookup returns CDR1 LNHDA and CDR2 SQIVND (reference sequence). V lost 2 bases to trimming and J lost 0 bases, with 15 bases between them. This CDR3 is built from 17 residues.

This clone was seen more than once but under ten times. The read comes to an end 3 residues before the CDR3 does, leaving the germline J gene to fill in the end. J is TRBJ2-7 and V is TRBV7-9, with TRBD2 identical over 8 bases. Germline-derived CDR1 and CDR2 are SEHNR and FQNEAQ (reference sequence). The CDR3 sequence is 14 residues long. Trimming took 5 bases from V and 4 from J; bases not matched to a gene: 7. The CDR3 sequence: CASSPPGLGYEQYF. The sequenced CDR3 bases are TGTGCCAGCAGCCCACCGGGACTAGGTTACGAG. The whole variable domain, filled in from reference TRBV7-9 and TRBJ2-7, reads DTGVSQNPRHKITKRGQNVTFRCDPISEHNRLYWYRQTLGQGPEFLTYFQNEAQLEKSRLLSDRFSAERPKGSFSTLEIQRTEQGDSAMYLCASSPPGLGYEQYFGPGTRLTVT.

This clone was picked up a small number of times. The CDR3 sequence: CASSFRTSSYEQYF. The sequenced CDR3 bases are TGTGCCAGCAGCTTCCGGACATCTTCCTACGAG. This chain joins TRBV7-2 and TRBJ2-7; maybe TRBD1 (5 bases). Read data end 3 residues before the CDR3 end; the end is taken from the germline J gene. CDR1 and CDR2 (germline): SGHTA, FQGNSA. Trimming pared 3 bases from V and 1 base from J, leaving 10 bases between. This CDR3 contains 14 residues.

There are a few counts of this clone. The CDR3 extends 3 residues past the end of the read, so its final part is completed from the germline J gene. The chain uses TRBV13 and TRBJ2-7; a possible D gene is TRBD1 (5 bases). Germline CDR1 PRHDT, CDR2 FYEKMQ (reference sequence). The CDR3 spans 15 residues. Trimming removed 5 bases from V and 0 bases from J, with 14 bases in between. This CDR3 is CASSPSGHISYEQYF. CDR3 DNA (partial): TGTGCCAGCAGCCCCTCAGGACACATCTCCTACGAG.

Comment on this clone: The read comes to an end 3 residues before the CDR3 does, leaving the germline J gene to fill in the end. The J gene is TRBJ1-1, the V gene TRBV5-6; D not resolved. V was cut by 0 bases and J by 0 bases, with 3 bases left in between. Looked up from germline, CDR1 is SGHDT and CDR2 is YYEEEE. This CDR3 region has 13 residues. The CDR3 DNA, read in part, is TGTGCCAGCAGCTTGGGGCTGAACACTGAA. It specifies CASSLGLNTE. The full CDR3 reads CASSLGLNTEAFF.

This clone was seen at least ten times. The read stops 3 residues short of the end of the CDR3; the missing end is completed from the germline J gene. This chain uses TRBV11-2 with TRBJ2-5; D is unresolved. V was shortened by 3 bases and J by 2 bases, with 10 bases between the two germline ends. CDR3 length: 14 residues. From germline, CDR1 is SGHAT and CDR2 FQNNGV. This CDR3 is CASSFGRGQETQYF. The part of the CDR3 DNA that was read is TGTGCCAGCAGCTTTGGGCGAGGACAAGAGACC.

This clone was picked up many times. Coverage ceases 3 residues before the CDR3 finishes, and the germline J gene fills in the end. V is TRBV30 and J is TRBJ1-4; no definite D call. Trimming shortened V by 2 bases and J by 8 bases, and 12 bases separated the two germline ends. Germline values: CDR1 GTSNPN, CDR2 SVGIG (reference sequence). The CDR3 length is 13 residues. The CDR3 protein is CAWSSQYHEKLFF. The DNA read from the CDR3 is TGTGCCTGGAGTTCCCAGTACCACGAAAAA.

A few counts support this clone. The read ends 3 residues before the CDR3 terminus; that terminus is restored from the germline J gene. J is TRBJ2-7 and V is TRBV18; 10 nucleotides align to TRBD2. Germline V lookup: CDR1 KGHSH, CDR2 LQKENI. After removal of 2 bases from V and 6 bases from J, the junction contained 16 bases not matched to a gene. The CDR3 covers 18 residues. Partial CDR3 DNA: TGTGCCAGCTCACCATTTATTGGCGGAGCGGGAGGGTCGGGCGAG. It translates to CASSPFIGGAGGSGE. The CDR3, in full, reads CASSPFIGGAGGSGEQYF.

CDR3 bases read: TGTGCCAGCAGTTTGGACAGGGGGCGGACCGGGGAG. It translates to CASSLDRGRTGE. The CDR3 reads in full as CASSLDRGRTGELFF. The J gene is TRBJ2-2, the V gene TRBV6-2 or TRBV6-3; 11 bases fit TRBD1. The CDR3 end lies 3 residues beyond the end of the read and is filled in from the germline J gene. This CDR3 spans 15 amino acids. Germline assignment: CDR1 MNHEY and CDR2 SVGEGT. Trimming removed 4 bases from V and 5 bases from J; junction bases left unmatched: 3.

Points on this clone: The CDR3 extends 3 residues past the end of the read, so its final part is completed from the germline J gene. The chain is built from TRBV20-1 and TRBJ2-7; D unresolved. Germline values: CDR1 DFQATT, CDR2 SNEGSKA (reference sequence). The CDR3 has 11 amino acids. V lost 3 bases and J lost 6, with 9 bases in between. The CDR3 sequence is CSASGSREQYF. CDR3 bases read: TGCAGTGCTAGTGGCTCACGCGAG.

This clone occurred a few times. The sequenced fragment ends 3 residues before the CDR3 boundary, so the rest is inferred from the germline J gene. The chain is built from TRBV6-1 and TRBJ1-2; 10 nucleotides agree with TRBD1. CDR3 size: 16 residues. Trimming removed 4 bases from V and 4 bases from J; junction bases left unmatched: 9. CDR1 and CDR2 from the germline V gene are MNHNS and SASEGT. The CDR3 region is CASSVSGTGAIYGYTF. CDR3 DNA, as far as it was read: TGTGCCAGCAGTGTATCCGGGACAGGGGCAATCTATGGC.

This clone has ten or more counts. The read ends 3 residues shy of where the CDR3 ends; the end is completed using the germline J gene. The rearrangement uses TRBV7-2 and TRBJ2-3; the D is unclear. There are 12 residues in the CDR3. The ends were cut back, 8 bases at V and 4 bases at J, with 10 bases in the middle. Germline V gives CDR1 SGHTA, CDR2 FQGNSA. CDR3: CASVVRADTQYF. The sequenced part of the CDR3 DNA is TGTGCCAGCGTAGTTAGGGCAGATACG.

In this sample, this clone turned up a few times. The read ends 3 residues early relative to the CDR3; the germline J gene fills the gap. The V call is TRBV7-2, the J call TRBJ1-2, with unresolved D. Germline-derived CDR1 and CDR2 are SGHTA and FQGNSA. This CDR3 region has 12 residues. The CDR3 loop reads CASSLGLRGYTF. The DNA read from the CDR3 is TGTGCCAGCAGCTTAGGTTTAAGGGGC.

Comments on this clone: The sequence runs out 3 residues before the end of the CDR3; the remainder is reconstructed from the germline J gene. This chain links TRBV7-3 with TRBJ1-6, with 7 bases identical to TRBD1. J was trimmed by 5 bases and V by 5 bases; bases with no gene match: 6. The CDR3 totals 15 residues. Germline CDR1 and CDR2: SGHTA and FQGTGA. The covered CDR3 bases are TGTGCCAGCAGCCCACACAGGGGAAATAATTCACCC. Translated, it gives CASSPHRGNNSP. The whole CDR3 reads CASSPHRGNNSPLHF.